The rows below give T cell receptor beta chains drawn from one sample of a study of T cell repertoires in cytomegalovirus infection. TCRdb re-called the reads with MiXCR, one entry per CDR3 protein. The sample yields some 230,000 distinct CDR3 sequences, 22% seen once. What was sequenced was CD8+ T cells from PBMCs. These receptors came from a human donor in good health (CMV status not recorded). Some clones in this sample may be carry-over from other donors' samples. CDR3s include the opening cysteine and the closing phenylalanine or tryptophan. The D gene is left open where the match is weak. Part of the rows lack a size; the others show once, few, many or a class for expanded clones.

>NA|TRBV28|TRBJ2-5|NA
CASSPQQGQETQYF
TGTGCCAGCAGTCCTCAGCAGGGGCAAGAGACCCAGTACTTC
>NA|TRBV6-8|TRBJ2-1|many
CASSYWNEQFF
TGTGCCAGCAGTTATTGGAATGAGCAGTTCTTC
>NA|TRBV28|TRBJ2-3|few
CAYSRGATDTQYF
TGTGCCTACTCCAGGGGGGCAACAGATACGCAGTATTTT
>NA|TRBV4-1|TRBJ1-1|NA
CASSQDPRGETEAFF
TGCGCCAGCAGCCAAGACCCACGGGGGGAGACTGAAGCTTTCTTT
>TRBD1|TRBV2|TRBJ1-5|once
CASTGTGGPYSNQPQHF
TGTGCCAGCACCGGGACAGGGGGACCTTATAGCAATCAGCCCCAGCATTTT
>NA|TRBV7-9|TRBJ2-7|few
CAGSFAYEQYF
TGTGCCGGATCTTTTGCCTACGAGCAGTACTTC
>NA|TRBV20-1|TRBJ1-2|once
CSAYSGGYTF
TGCAGTGCATACTCTGGGGGCTACACCTTC
>TRBD2|TRBV7-9|TRBJ2-1|many
CASSPGTSGYNEQFF
TGTGCCAGCAGCCCGGGGACTAGCGGTTACAATGAGCAGTTCTTC
>TRBD1|TRBV28|TRBJ1-5|NA
CASSSRDSAQHF
TGTGCCAGCAGTTCCCGGGACAGTGCCCAGCATTTT
>NA|TRBV3-1|TRBJ1-3|NA
CASSQGIIPTIAIYF
TGTGCCAGCAGCCAAGGGATTATACCTACTATAGCCATATATTTT
>TRBD1|TRBV4-1|TRBJ2-7|NA
CASSQGQGSYEQYF
TGTGCCAGCAGCCAAGGACAGGGATCCTACGAGCAGTACTTC
>NA|TRBV19|TRBJ1-4|NA
CASSADSSTNEKLFF
TGTGCCAGTAGCGCCGACAGCTCAACTAATGAAAAACTGTTTTTT
>NA|TRBV7-8|TRBJ2-1|many
CASSLEGREQFF
TGTGCCAGCAGCTTAGAGGGGAGAGAGCAGTTCTTC
>NA|TRBV14|TRBJ2-6|few
CASTLSPGANVLTF
TGTGCCAGCACCCTAAGCCCTGGGGCCAACGTCCTGACTTTC
>NA|TRBV4-1|TRBJ1-1|few
CASSQVGFPRAFF
TGCGCCAGCAGCCAAGTTGGGTTCCCTAGGGCTTTCTTT
>NA|TRBV7-3|TRBJ1-1|few
CASSLNGPLNTEAFF
TGTGCCAGCAGCTTAAACGGACCCCTGAACACTGAAGCTTTCTTT
>TRBD2|TRBV7-9|TRBJ2-1|NA
CASIGAGGLSYNEQFF
TGTGCCAGCATCGGAGCGGGGGGGCTCTCCTACAATGAGCAGTTCTTC
>NA|TRBV6-8|TRBJ2-5|NA
CASSYSFLFRDPYF
TGTGCCAGCAGTTACTCGTTTCTCTTTCGGGACCCATACTTC
>TRBD1|TRBV7-9|TRBJ1-2|medium-sized
CASSIGTDYGYTF
TGTGCCAGCAGCATTGGGACAGACTATGGCTACACCTTC
>NA|TRBV6-5|TRBJ1-2|NA
CASRENYGYTF
TGTGCCAGCAGAGAAAACTATGGCTACACCTTC
>NA|TRBV20-1|TRBJ2-2|NA
CSASGGAYTGELFF
TGCAGTGCTAGTGGAGGGGCCTACACCGGGGAGCTGTTTTTT
>NA|TRBV4-1|TRBJ2-3|many
CASSQGSTDTQYF
TGCGCCAGCAGCCAAGGAAGCACAGATACGCAGTATTTT
>TRBD2|TRBV12-3/TRBV12-4|TRBJ2-7|NA
CASSLSRLAGEVQYF
TGTGCCAGCAGTTTATCGCGGCTAGCGGGGGAGGTGCAGTACTTC
>NA|TRBV12-3/TRBV12-4|TRBJ2-1|many
CASSEDQSSYNEQFF
TGTGCCAGCAGTGAGGACCAAAGCTCCTACAATGAGCAGTTCTTC
>TRBD2|TRBV19|TRBJ2-1|NA
CASSIGVSGYNEQFF
TGTGCCAGTAGTATAGGGGTTAGCGGGTACAATGAGCAGTTCTTC
>NA|TRBV28|TRBJ2-5|NA
CASSAGTERGETQYF
TGTGCCAGCAGTGCGGGGACAGAAAGGGGAGAGACCCAGTACTTC
>TRBD2|TRBV7-2|TRBJ2-1|few
CASGSSGGAVFF
TGTGCCAGCGGTTCTAGCGGGGGGGCAGTGTTCTTC
>NA|TRBV28|TRBJ2-7|once
CASSSPLRHLSYEQYF
TGTGCCAGCAGTTCCCCTCTGAGACACCTCTCCTACGAGCAGTACTTC
>NA|TRBV28|TRBJ2-1|few
CASSAPGTGGNEQFF
TGTGCCAGCAGTGCCCCGGGGACTGGGGGGAATGAGCAGTTCTTC